The 8 T cell receptor beta chains listed next were all sequenced from one sample in a study of blood T cell repertoires in COVID-19. TCRdb keeps only in-frame clones here, not all; method: immunoSEQ multiplex PCR. The table records 130,000 or so clones, about 85% of them present only once. What was sequenced was peripheral blood. Receptor source: a human donor in a cohort sampled during active COVID-19.

V usage is TRBV27 and J usage is TRBJ2-3; 8 nucleotides align to TRBD2. Germline loops: CDR1 MNHEY, CDR2 SMNVEV (reference sequence). V lost 4 bases to trimming and J lost 4 bases; unmatched junction nucleotides: 13. The CDR3 totals 17 residues. CDR3 residues: CASSSLRLANSPDTQYF. CDR3 nucleotide sequence: TGTGCCAGCAGTTCACTCCGACTAGCGAATTCGCCAGATACGCAGTATTTT.

This chain connects TRBV27 to TRBJ1-1, with D possibly TRBD1 on 5 matching bases. The V end was cut by 6 bases, the J end by 1 base, with 21 bases between. CDR1 is MNHEY, CDR2 SMNVEV, per germline (reference sequence). This CDR3 contains 17 residues. CDR3 sequence (DNA): TGTGCCAGCAGCCTCCGGGGGACCGCATCCGGGAACACTGAAGCTTTCTTT. Its protein product is CASSLRGTASGNTEAFF.

The chain couples TRBV4-1 to TRBJ2-2, with 8 bases fitting TRBD2. V lost 0 bases, J lost 5 bases, and 8 bases stayed unmatched. The CDR3 is made up of 17 amino acids. CDR1 is MGHRA, CDR2 YSYEKL, per germline. The CDR3 DNA reads as TGCGCCAGCAGCCAAGACGGCGGGAGGATGTCTACCGGGGAGCTGTTTTTT. Its protein product is CASSQDGGRMSTGELFF.

This chain joins TRBV4-1 and TRBJ2-1; D is possibly TRBD2 (6 bases). This CDR3 is built from 16 residues. Germline lookup yields CDR1 MGHRA and CDR2 YSYEKL. Trimming stripped 1 base from V and 0 bases from J, with 10 bases between. CDR3 region: CASSQVASASYNEQFF. In DNA form, the CDR3 reads TGCGCCAGCAGCCAAGTGGCTAGCGCCTCCTACAATGAGCAGTTCTTC.

The rearrangement uses TRBV10-2 and TRBJ2-1; the D is unclear. The CDR3 is 13 residues long. V lost 9 bases to trimming and J lost 2 bases, with 11 bases between them. CDR1 and CDR2 from the germline V gene are WSHSY and SAAADI. CDR3 residues: CASSRTTYNEQFF. The DNA of the CDR3 is TGCGCCAGTTCGAGAACCACCTACAATGAGCAGTTCTTC.

V usage is TRBV7-6 and J usage is TRBJ1-1; D perhaps matches TRBD1 (5 bases). The germline V and J ends were trimmed by 5 bases and 6 bases, with 19 bases remaining between them. This CDR3 is 15 amino acids long. Germline-derived CDR1 and CDR2 are SGHVS and FNYEAQ. The CDR3, as DNA: TGTGCCAGCAGCAACGGACACCGCTCGGAGCCTGAAGCTTTCTTT. Translated, it gives CASSNGHRSEPEAFF.

This chain connects TRBV19 to TRBJ2-1; TRBD1 is a possible D gene (5 bases). Trimming stripped 7 bases from V and 0 bases from J, with 10 bases between. CDR3 length: 14 residues. The germline V gene has CDR1 LNHDA and CDR2 SQIVND (reference sequence). The CDR3 sequence: CASKGVGSYNEQFF. CDR3 nucleotides: TGTGCCAGTAAAGGGGTGGGCTCCTACAATGAGCAGTTCTTC.

The chain employs TRBV6-5 and TRBJ2-2, with 10 bases lining up with TRBD2. The CDR3 has 14 amino acids. Germline CDR1 and CDR2: MNHEY and SVGAGI. V shed 10 bases, J shed 6 bases, and the junction held 8 bases outside the gene matches. In DNA form, the CDR3 reads TGTGCCACCCAGAGCGGGAGGGCGGCCGGGGAGCTGTTTTTT. This translates into CATQSGRAAGELFF.